The 11 T cell receptor beta chains reported below all come from one sample, sequenced in a study of technical replicates of blood from a few donors. Sequencing was performed with immunoSEQ multiplex PCR; in TCRdb, only in-frame clones are kept and a portion is missing. The sample gives about 79,000 clones, 91% of which show up once; approximately 0.4% is in the top ten. The sequencing input was T cells isolated from PBMCs. These TCRs come from a human donor in good health. Some clones in this sample may be carry-over from other donors' samples.

The genes are TRBV21-1 and TRBJ2-7; the table names TRBD1, a call not compared with the DNA. TRBV21-1 is designated a pseudogene. The CDR3 is made up of 13 amino acids. CDR3: CASWPPPFDEQYF. The CDR3 region has the DNA TGTGCCAGCTGGCCCCCACCATTTGACGAGCAGTACTTC.

The chain combines TRBV5-6 with TRBJ2-7; D might be TRBD1 (6 bases). In germline, CDR1 is SGHDT, CDR2 YYEEEE. The CDR3 loop spans 15 amino acids. Trimming pared 2 bases from V and 0 bases from J, leaving 12 bases between. The CDR3, as DNA: TGTGCCAGCAGCTTTGGGGGCCCGAGCTCCTACGAGCAGTACTTC. Its translation is CASSFGGPSSYEQYF.

This chain joins TRBV30 and TRBJ1-2; the D gene is possibly TRBD1 (5 bases). CDR3 length: 13 residues. V lost 7 bases to trimming and J lost 5 bases, with 17 bases between them. Germline CDR1 is GTSNPN and CDR2 is SVGIG (reference sequence). CDR3 sequence: CASNRQIFYGYTF. CDR3 bases: TGTGCCTCGAATCGACAGATCTTTTATGGCTACACCTTC.

The chain employs TRBV10-1 and TRBJ2-2; the match to TRBD2 covers 13 bases. The V segment lost 4 bases and the J segment 4 bases; nucleotides outside the gene matches: 3. This CDR3 is 16 amino acids long. Germline loops: CDR1 WNHNN, CDR2 SYGVQD (reference sequence). The CDR3 sequence is CASSVGLAGFTGELFF. The CDR3 DNA reads TGCGCCAGCAGTGTGGGACTAGCGGGATTCACCGGGGAGCTGTTTTTT.

The genes are TRBV11-2 and TRBJ1-1; 7 bases are shared with TRBD1. Germline V gene data show CDR1 as SGHAT and CDR2 as FQNNGV. V dropped 6 bases and J dropped 3; count of bases not matched to a gene: 10. CDR3 size: 15 residues. The DNA of the CDR3 is TGTGCCAGCAGAACCCCGACAGGGATGGACACTGAAGCTTTCTTT. It specifies CASRTPTGMDTEAFF.

The chain has TRBV7-9 and TRBJ1-5; D may be TRBD1 (5 bases). Trimming left V 10 bases short and J 4 bases short, with 11 bases between. The CDR3 extends over 12 amino acids. Per the germline V gene, CDR1 is SEHNR and CDR2 is FQNEAQ (reference sequence). In DNA form, the CDR3 reads TGTGCCACCCAGCAGGGAAATCAGCCCCAGCATTTT. Protein: CATQQGNQPQHF.

The V and J genes are TRBV11-3 and TRBJ2-3, with a tentative D call TRBD2 (6 bases). CDR3 size: 18 residues. Between the trimmed V and J ends, which lost 5 bases and 0 bases, there was a span of 21 bases. Germline assignment: CDR1 SGHNT and CDR2 YENEEA. CDR3 in amino acids: CASSENKLGGPSTDTQYF. As DNA, the CDR3 is TGTGCCAGCAGCGAGAATAAACTGGGGGGTCCTAGCACAGATACGCAGTATTTT.

This sequence joins TRBV19 and TRBJ1-5, with D tentatively TRBD1 (5 bases). The CDR3 length is 17 residues. Germline CDR1 and CDR2: LNHDA and SQIVND (reference sequence). V was pared by 1 base and J by 0 bases, with 13 bases between. DNA of the CDR3: TGTGCCAGTAGTATAGGTAGACAGATCTATAGCAATCAGCCCCAGCATTTT. Amino acid sequence: CASSIGRQIYSNQPQHF.

The chain has TRBV5-4 and TRBJ2-2; no reliable D call. The germline V gene has CDR1 SGHNT and CDR2 YYREEE (reference sequence). V was shortened by 0 bases and J by 3 bases, with 6 bases between the two germline ends. This CDR3 is built from 14 residues. CDR3: CASSLDGYTGELFF. DNA for the CDR3: TGTGCCAGCAGCTTGGACGGTTACACCGGGGAGCTGTTTTTT.

The chain joins TRBV7-9 to TRBJ2-6, with TRBD1 matching 9 bases. J was trimmed by 2 bases and V by 2 bases; bases with no gene match: 7. The CDR3 totals 18 residues. Germline V gives CDR1 SEHNR, CDR2 FQNEAQ (reference sequence). The CDR3 DNA is TGTGCCAGCAGCTTATCCGGGACAGGGCTTACTGGGGCCAACGTCCTGACTTTC. Translated, it gives CASSLSGTGLTGANVLTF.

This sequence joins TRBV7-9 and TRBJ1-5; perhaps TRBD1 as D (6 bases). Per germline, CDR1 SEHNR and CDR2 FQNEAQ (reference sequence). This CDR3 has 15 amino acids. V lost 1 base and J 2 bases, leaving 9 bases between the germline ends. Written as DNA, the CDR3 is TGTGCCAGCAGCTTAGAGGGGGTCGGCAATCAGCCCCAGCATTTT. This sequence encodes CASSLEGVGNQPQHF.